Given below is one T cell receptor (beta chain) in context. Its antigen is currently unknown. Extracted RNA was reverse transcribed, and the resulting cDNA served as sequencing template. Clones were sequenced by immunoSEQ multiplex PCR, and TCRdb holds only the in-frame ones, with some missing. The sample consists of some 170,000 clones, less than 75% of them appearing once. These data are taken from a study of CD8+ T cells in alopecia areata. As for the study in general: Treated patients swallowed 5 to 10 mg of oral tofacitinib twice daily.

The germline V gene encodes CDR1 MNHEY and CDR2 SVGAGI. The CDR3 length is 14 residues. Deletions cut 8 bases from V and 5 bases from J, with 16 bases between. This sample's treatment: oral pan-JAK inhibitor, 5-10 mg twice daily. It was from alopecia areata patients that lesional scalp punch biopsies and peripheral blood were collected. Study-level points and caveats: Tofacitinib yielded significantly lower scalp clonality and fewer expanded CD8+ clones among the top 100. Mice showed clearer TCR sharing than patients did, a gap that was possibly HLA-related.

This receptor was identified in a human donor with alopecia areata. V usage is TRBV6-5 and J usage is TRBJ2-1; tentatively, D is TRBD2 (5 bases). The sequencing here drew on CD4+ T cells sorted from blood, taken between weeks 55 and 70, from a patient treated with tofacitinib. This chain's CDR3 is CASLAGGRDNEQFF. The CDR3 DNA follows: TGTGCCAGCCTGGCGGGCGGGCGGGACAATGAGCAGTTCTTC.